Following are 21 T cell receptor beta chains from one sample sequenced in a study of blood T cell repertoires in COVID-19. Clones were read by immunoSEQ multiplex PCR, and TCRdb kept only the in-frame ones, dropping some. The sample has about 270,000 clones; roughly 90% are singletons. Sequencing was performed on PBMCs or T cells enriched from blood (not recorded which). The receptors shown here come from a woman aged 50 to 60 who had recovered from COVID-19.

The genes are TRBV27 and TRBJ1-5, with TRBD1 matching 7 bases. This CDR3 has 16 amino acids. Germline V gene lookup returns CDR1 MNHEY and CDR2 SMNVEV (reference sequence). V was clipped by 5 bases and J by 4 bases; unmatched bases: 11. DNA for the CDR3: TGTGCCAGCAGTCCGATCTCCTCAGGGGGAAATCAGCCCCAGCATTTT. Translation: CASSPISSGGNQPQHF.

The CDR3 protein is CASSFMGQPGIEKLFF. CDR3 bases: TGTGCCAGCAGTTTTATGGGACAGCCGGGGATTGAAAAACTGTTTTTT. The chain recombines TRBV28 with TRBJ1-4; 7 bases line up with TRBD1. This CDR3 is 16 amino acids long. The germline V gene encodes CDR1 MDHEN and CDR2 SYDVKM. J was trimmed by 7 bases and V by 3 bases; bases with no gene match: 11.

This CDR3 is CASRGGQNTEAFF. In nucleotides, the CDR3 is TGTGCCAGCAGGGGAGGGCAGAACACTGAAGCTTTCTTT. V usage is TRBV7-2 and J usage is TRBJ1-1; D ambiguous. CDR3 length: 13 residues. Deletions cut 6 bases from V and 1 base from J, with 9 bases between. Germline V gene sequence: CDR1 SGHTA, CDR2 FQGNSA.

This CDR3 reads CASSLDSYGYTF. CDR3 in DNA: TGTGCCAGCAGTCTCGACAGCTATGGCTACACCTTC. This rearrangement joins TRBV6-5 to TRBJ1-2; tentative D call: TRBD1 (5 bases). The CDR3 spans 12 residues. Germline loops: CDR1 MNHEY, CDR2 SVGAGI. Trimming left V 5 bases short and J 4 bases short, with 8 bases between.

The gene calls are TRBV21-1 and TRBJ1-6. TRBV21-1 is shown as a pseudogene. This CDR3 has 16 amino acids. The CDR3 loop reads CASSKGMGGCSSPLHF. CDR3 nucleotide sequence: TGTGCCAGCAGCAAAGGGATGGGGGGGTGTAGTTCACCCCTCCACTTT.

This clone was observed a few times. The chain joins TRBV7-8 to TRBJ1-2, with D maybe TRBD1 (6 bases). The CDR3 is made up of 19 amino acids. V was shortened by 4 bases and J by 3 bases, with 27 bases between the two germline ends. From germline, CDR1 is SGHVS and CDR2 FQNEAQ. This chain's CDR3 is CASSSEQGAVFLGDYGYTF. The CDR3 nucleotides read TGTGCCAGCAGCTCAGAACAGGGAGCGGTGTTTCTCGGGGACTATGGCTACACCTTC.

The chain uses TRBV7-2 and TRBJ2-5; 10 bases map to TRBD2. The length of the CDR3 is 17 residues. The germline CDR1 and CDR2 sequences are SGHTA and FQGNSA. V trimming: 5 bases; J trimming: 6 bases; junction bases outside the gene matches: 15. The CDR3 loop is CASSPGFASGRSKTQYF. The CDR3 nucleotides read TGTGCCAGCAGCCCAGGGTTCGCTAGCGGGAGATCAAAGACCCAGTACTTC.

This chain connects TRBV5-6 to TRBJ1-1; the D gene is possibly TRBD1 (5 bases). Germline CDR1 and CDR2: SGHDT and YYEEEE. V was cut by 2 bases and J by 1 base, with 18 bases left in between. The CDR3 is made up of 17 amino acids. The DNA of the CDR3 is TGTGCCAGCAGCTTCGGATCGGGGGGGAGTAGGAACACTGAAGCTTTCTTT. It is translated as CASSFGSGGSRNTEAFF.

The chain employs TRBV5-1 and TRBJ2-1, with 7 positions matching TRBD2. The CDR3 spans 15 residues. Germline CDR1 reads SGHRS; CDR2 reads YFSETQ. The V segment lost 0 bases and the J segment 9 bases; nucleotides outside the gene matches: 9. DNA of the CDR3: TGCGCCAGCAGCTTGGAGGCTAGCGGTAGAGGTGAGCAGTTCTTC. Its translation is CASSLEASGRGEQFF.

The J gene is TRBJ1-3, the V gene TRBV7-9, with 7 bases fitting TRBD1. The CDR3 spans 15 residues. V dropped 3 bases and J dropped 2; count of bases not matched to a gene: 4. Germline V lookup: CDR1 SEHNR, CDR2 FQNEAQ (reference sequence). This CDR3 reads CASSLGTVTGNTIYF. For the CDR3, the DNA is TGTGCCAGCAGCTTGGGGACAGTAACTGGAAACACCATATATTTT. The full variable domain, its missing parts supplied by reference TRBV7-9 and TRBJ1-3, is DTGVSQNPRHKITKRGQNVTFRCDPISEHNRLYWYRQTLGQGPEFLTYFQNEAQLEKSRLLSDRFSAERPKGSFSTLEIQRTEQGDSAMYLCASSLGTVTGNTIYFGEGSWLTVV.

The chain combines TRBV19 with TRBJ1-5, with D unclear. The CDR3 contains 14 residues. V dropped 5 bases and J dropped 4 bases, with 12 bases sitting between them. Germline-derived CDR1 and CDR2 are LNHDA and SQIVND (reference sequence). The chain's CDR3 is CASSELLGNQPQHF. In DNA, the CDR3 is TGTGCCAGTAGTGAACTCCTAGGAAATCAGCCCCAGCATTTT.

The genes are TRBV6-2 or TRBV6-3 and TRBJ1-1, with D perhaps TRBD1 (6 bases). The CDR3 is 14 residues long. V lost 4 bases to trimming and J lost 4 bases, with 13 bases between them. Germline V gives CDR1 MNHEY, CDR2 SVGEGT. The CDR3 spells CASSWSVQGTEAFF. The CDR3 DNA reads TGTGCCAGCAGTTGGTCGGTACAGGGCACTGAAGCTTTCTTT.

V usage is TRBV6-4 and J usage is TRBJ2-3; no definite D call. Trimming stripped 3 bases from V and 3 bases from J, with 10 bases between. The CDR3 is made up of 14 amino acids. CDR1 is MRHNA and CDR2 is SNTAGT in the germline V gene. As DNA, the CDR3 is TGTGCCAGCAGTGAGCTTTTTAGTACAGATACGCAGTATTTT. The encoded protein is CASSELFSTDTQYF.

The J gene is TRBJ2-3, the V gene TRBV19, with 7 nucleotides matching TRBD2. The CDR3 extends over 16 amino acids. V shed 4 bases, J shed 3 bases, and the junction held 10 bases outside the gene matches. Germline loops: CDR1 LNHDA, CDR2 SQIVND (reference sequence). The CDR3 DNA follows: TGTGCCAGTAGTAAAAACCCCGGGAGGAGTACAGATACGCAGTATTTT. It specifies CASSKNPGRSTDTQYF.

The chain has TRBV28 and TRBJ1-1, with 8 bases aligning to TRBD1. The V gene end was trimmed by 6 bases and the J gene end by 6 bases; junction bases not matched to a gene: 18. The CDR3 extends over 17 amino acids. The germline gives CDR1 MDHEN, CDR2 SYDVKM. CDR3 in DNA: TGTGCCAGCAGCCAAATAACCAGGGGGCGGGGTAGGCCTGAAGCTTTCTTT. This translates into CASSQITRGRGRPEAFF.

This clone was seen a handful of times. The chain uses TRBV9 and TRBJ2-1; no definite D call. Germline V gene lookup returns CDR1 SGDLS and CDR2 YYNGEE. Trimming stripped 0 bases from V and 0 bases from J, with 7 bases between. The CDR3 has 15 residues. The CDR3 region is CASSVVESSYNEQFF. Here the CDR3 DNA reads TGTGCCAGCAGCGTAGTGGAGAGCTCCTACAATGAGCAGTTCTTC.

The V gene is TRBV6-5, the J gene TRBJ1-6; 7 bases line up with TRBD1. CDR3 size: 15 residues. CDR1 and CDR2 (germline): MNHEY, SVGAGI. V trimming: 0 bases; J trimming: 9 bases; junction bases outside the gene matches: 5. CDR3 loop: CASSYSRGGTSPLHF. CDR3 DNA: TGTGCCAGCAGTTACTCGCGAGGGGGCACTTCACCCCTCCACTTT.

The count of this clone is one. The chain couples TRBV3-1 (or the pseudogene TRBV3-2) to TRBJ2-1; 10 nucleotides align to TRBD2. There are 17 residues in the CDR3. In germline, CDR1 is LGHDT, CDR2 YNNKEL (reference sequence). The V and J ends lost 0 bases and 4 bases, in that order; junction bases with no gene match: 6. The CDR3 sequence: CASSQEKVTSGYNEQFF. The CDR3, as DNA: TGTGCCAGCAGCCAAGAGAAGGTGACTAGCGGGTACAATGAGCAGTTCTTC.

This chain joins TRBV6-5 and TRBJ2-2, with a possible D match to TRBD1 (6 bases). This CDR3 comprises 16 residues. Between the trimmed V and J ends, which lost 0 bases and 6 bases, there was a span of 14 bases. From germline, CDR1 is MNHEY and CDR2 SVGAGI. The DNA for the CDR3 is TGTGCCAGCAGTTACTCTGAACAGGGCGAGTCCGGGGAGCTGTTTTTT. It encodes CASSYSEQGESGELFF.

The chain is built from TRBV28 and TRBJ1-5; D may be TRBD1 (6 bases). The germline CDR1 and CDR2 sequences are MDHEN and SYDVKM. CDR3 length equals 18 residues. Trimming cost V 4 bases and J 7 bases, with 26 bases left between them. CDR3 amino acids: CASSSPYQRQALGQPQHF. CDR3 DNA sequence: TGTGCCAGCAGTTCCCCCTACCAACGACAGGCGTTGGGGCAGCCCCAGCATTTT.

The rearrangement links TRBV6-5 to TRBJ2-7; no clear D. This CDR3 contains 15 residues. The germline V gene encodes CDR1 MNHEY and CDR2 SVGAGI. Trimming removed 7 bases from V and 3 bases from J, with 19 bases in between. The CDR3 reads CASTMNGVASYEQYF. CDR3 DNA sequence: TGTGCCAGCACCATGAACGGTGTCGCTAGCTACGAGCAGTACTTC.